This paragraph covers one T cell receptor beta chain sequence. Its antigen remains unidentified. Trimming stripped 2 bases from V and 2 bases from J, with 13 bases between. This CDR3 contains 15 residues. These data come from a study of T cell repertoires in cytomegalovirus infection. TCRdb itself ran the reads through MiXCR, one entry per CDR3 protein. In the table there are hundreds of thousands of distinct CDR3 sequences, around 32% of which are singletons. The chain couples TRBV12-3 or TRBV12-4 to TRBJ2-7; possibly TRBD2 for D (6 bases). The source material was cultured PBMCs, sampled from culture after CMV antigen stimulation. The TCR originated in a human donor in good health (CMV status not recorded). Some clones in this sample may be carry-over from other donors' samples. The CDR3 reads CASSLSRTSTYEQYF. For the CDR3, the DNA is TGTGCCAGCAGTTTAAGTCGAACTAGCACCTACGAGCAGTACTTC.